The rows below give T cell receptor beta chains drawn from one sample of a study of long-term antiretroviral therapy in people with HIV. Produced via immunoSEQ multiplex PCR; TCRdb's table is partial and in-frame only. The sample lists about 19,000 clones, 76% occurring once. The sample in question was unsorted PBMCs, obtained 0.5 years before starting antiretroviral therapy. Source of these receptors: a woman aged 45 to 65 with HIV. Each CDR3 is given with its conserved first and last residue. The D gene is left open where the match is weak. Not every row has a clone size; where given, it reads once, few, many or a size class.

CDR3 protein | CDR3 DNA | J gene | D gene | V gene | clone size
CASSYSRAALGYTF | TGTGCCAGCAGTTACTCGAGGGCAGCCCTTGGCTACACCTTC | TRBJ1-2 | NA | TRBV6-5 | NA
CASSRRDSPYEQYF | TGTGCCAGCAGCCGCCGGGACAGTCCCTACGAGCAGTACTTC | TRBJ2-7 | TRBD1 | TRBV6-6 | NA
CACGQGHYEQYF | TGTGCCTGTGGACAGGGCCACTACGAGCAGTACTTC | TRBJ2-7 | TRBD1 | TRBV30 | NA
CASSIYGSEAFF | TGTGCCAGTAGTATCTACGGGAGTGAAGCTTTCTTT | TRBJ1-1 | NA | TRBV19 | NA
CASSEGQGPGELFF | TGTGCCAGCAGTGAGGGACAGGGTCCAGGAGAACTGTTTTTT | TRBJ1-4 | TRBD1 | TRBV2 | NA
CASSLGRPTGELFF | TGCGCCAGCAGCTTAGGCAGACCCACCGGGGAGCTGTTTTTT | TRBJ2-2 | NA | TRBV5-1 | NA
CASSVSGTSAYEQYF | TGTGCCAGCAGTGTTTCCGGGACGTCCGCCTACGAGCAGTACTTC | TRBJ2-7 | NA | TRBV6-1 | NA
CASSQPREARGYEQFF | TGCGCCAGCAGCCAGCCACGTGAGGCGCGGGGGTATGAGCAGTTCTTC | TRBJ2-1 | TRBD2 | TRBV4-1 | NA
CASSLQGRRSTSTDTQYF | TGCGCCAGCAGCCTACAGGGGCGTAGGAGTACTAGCACAGATACGCAGTATTTT | TRBJ2-3 | TRBD1 | TRBV5-1 | NA
CASSFNSQLVQPQHF | TGTGCCAGCAGTTTCAACAGCCAGTTGGTTCAGCCCCAGCATTTT | TRBJ1-5 | NA | TRBV27 | NA
CACPRGAGNTIYF | TGTGCCTGCCCAAGGGGGGCTGGAAACACCATATATTTT | TRBJ1-3 | NA | TRBV30 | NA
CASSIWAGSGYGYTF | TGTGCCAGTAGTATCTGGGCGGGCTCGGGCTATGGCTACACCTTC | TRBJ1-2 | NA | TRBV19 | NA
CASSYRAWDTQYF | TGTGCCAGCAGTTACAGGGCATGGGATACGCAGTATTTT | TRBJ2-3 | NA | TRBV6-6 | NA
CASSPGTRLFTDTQYF | TGTGCCAGCAGCCCCGGGACGAGGCTCTTCACAGATACGCAGTATTTT | TRBJ2-3 | NA | TRBV5-4 | NA
CASSLGPWAGVEQFF | TGTGCCAGCAGCTTAGGTCCTTGGGCAGGGGTCGAGCAGTTCTTC | TRBJ2-1 | NA | TRBV7-2 | NA
CASSQEGLRGTDTQYF | TGCGCCAGCAGCCAAGAGGGACTCAGGGGCACAGATACGCAGTATTTT | TRBJ2-3 | NA | TRBV4-1 | NA
CASSPGQGNEQFF | TGTGCCAGCAGCCCCGGACAGGGCAATGAGCAGTTCTTC | TRBJ2-1 | TRBD1 | TRBV7-7 | NA
CASSLGQGTEAFF | TGTGCCAGCAGCCTTGGACAGGGGACTGAAGCTTTCTTT | TRBJ1-1 | TRBD1 | TRBV7-7 | NA
CASSARVTNEKLFF | TGTGCCAGCAGCGCCAGGGTGACTAATGAAAAACTGTTTTTT | TRBJ1-4 | NA | TRBV6-1 | NA
CASSYRGGKGETQYF | TGTGCCAGCAGCTACAGGGGTGGGAAAGGAGAGACCCAGTACTTC | TRBJ2-5 | TRBD1 | TRBV5-6 | NA
CASSFPKRSTEAFF | TGTGCCAGCAGCTTCCCTAAAAGGAGCACTGAAGCTTTCTTT | TRBJ1-1 | NA | TRBV7-2 | NA
CASSLGLGTSGQETQYF | TGTGCCAGCAGCTTAGGTTTAGGGACTAGCGGGCAAGAGACCCAGTACTTC | TRBJ2-5 | TRBD2 | TRBV11-2 | NA
CASSQRGQGADSPLHF | TGTGCCAGCAGCCAAAGAGGACAGGGGGCGGATTCACCCCTCCACTTT | TRBJ1-6 | TRBD1 | TRBV14 | NA
CASSWGQARGSTEAFF | TGCGCCAGCAGCTGGGGACAGGCCCGAGGTAGCACTGAAGCTTTCTTT | TRBJ1-1 | TRBD1 | TRBV5-1 | NA
CAISEGRTGEEKLFF | TGTGCCATCAGTGAGGGCCGGACAGGGGAGGAAAAACTGTTTTTT | TRBJ1-4 | TRBD1 | TRBV10-3 | NA
CASSPPAGPDGGYTF | TGTGCCAGCTCACCACCGGCTGGGCCGGATGGGGGCTACACCTTC | TRBJ1-2 | NA | TRBV18 | NA
CASSAYLRTGETQYF | TGTGCCAGCAGCGCCTACTTGAGGACCGGGGAGACCCAGTACTTC | TRBJ2-5 | NA | TRBV2 | NA
CASRGGTEAFF | TGCGCCAGCAGAGGCGGGACTGAAGCTTTCTTT | TRBJ1-1 | NA | TRBV4-1 | NA
CASSGHEQFF | TGTGCCAGCAGCGGACATGAGCAGTTCTTC | TRBJ2-1 | NA | TRBV5-6 | NA
CASSLRQEINEKLFF | TGTGCCAGCAGCCTTCGACAGGAAATTAATGAAAAACTGTTTTTT | TRBJ1-4 | NA | TRBV14 | NA
CASSPTSGGGPDTQYF | TGCGCCAGCAGCCCAACTAGCGGGGGGGGTCCAGATACGCAGTATTTT | TRBJ2-3 | TRBD2 | TRBV10-2 | NA
CASSLEGQGGTGANVLTF | TGCGCCAGCAGCTTGGAGGGACAGGGTGGTACTGGGGCCAACGTCCTGACTTTC | TRBJ2-6 | TRBD1 | TRBV5-1 | NA
CASNPQGAGNTIYF | TGTGCCAGCAACCCGCAGGGCGCTGGAAACACCATATATTTT | TRBJ1-3 | NA | TRBV5-6 | NA
CASSEATRRGDYGYTF | TGTGCCAGCAGTGAAGCGACTAGAAGGGGCGACTATGGCTACACCTTC | TRBJ1-2 | NA | TRBV6-1 | few
CASSDNRGDPYNEQFF | TGCGCCAGCAGTGATAATAGGGGCGATCCTTACAATGAGCAGTTCTTC | TRBJ2-1 | NA | TRBV10-1 | NA
CASSFSSIMNTEAFF | TGTGCCAGCAGCTTTTCGAGTATTATGAACACTGAAGCTTTCTTT | TRBJ1-1 | NA | TRBV5-6 | NA
CASSSGYSNQPQHF | TGTGCCAGCAGTTCGGGGTATAGCAATCAGCCCCAGCATTTT | TRBJ1-5 | NA | TRBV27 | few
CASSLGELVVGGLGGYTF | TGTGCCAGCAGCTTGGGGGAATTGGTCGTCGGGGGATTGGGTGGCTACACCTTC | TRBJ1-2 | NA | TRBV5-4 | NA
CASSMARNQETQYF | TGTGCCAGTAGTATGGCTAGAAACCAAGAGACCCAGTACTTC | TRBJ2-5 | NA | TRBV19 | NA
CASSQVKLVNSPLHF | TGCGCCAGCAGCCAAGTTAAACTCGTAAATTCACCCCTCCACTTT | TRBJ1-6 | NA | TRBV4-1 | NA
CASSTLDRSNTEAFF | TGTGCCAGCAGCACCCTGGACAGATCGAACACTGAAGCTTTCTTT | TRBJ1-1 | NA | TRBV9 | NA
CASSLALQRNEQFF | TGCGCCAGCAGCTTGGCCCTGCAGAGGAATGAGCAGTTCTTC | TRBJ2-1 | NA | TRBV5-1 | few
CASSLAGGEHGYTF | TGTGCCAGCAGCTTGGCCGGGGGGGAACATGGCTACACCTTC | TRBJ1-2 | NA | TRBV5-6 | NA
CAWSQRLDRGGYTF | TGTGCCTGGAGTCAGAGACTGGACAGGGGAGGCTACACCTTC | TRBJ1-2 | TRBD1 | TRBV30 | NA
CASSLGQGSYEQYF | TGCGCCAGCAGCTTGGGACAGGGTTCTTACGAGCAGTACTTC | TRBJ2-7 | TRBD1 | TRBV5-1 | NA
CASSTGTANTEAFF | TGTGCCAGCAGTACCGGGACAGCGAACACTGAAGCTTTCTTT | TRBJ1-1 | TRBD1 | TRBV6-8 | NA
CASSRGASYNEQFF | TGTGCCAGCAGTCGCGGGGCCTCCTACAATGAGCAGTTCTTC | TRBJ2-1 | NA | TRBV27 | NA
CASSLGSFANTGELFF | TGTGCCAGCAGTTTGGGGTCGTTCGCGAACACCGGGGAGCTGTTTTTT | TRBJ2-2 | NA | TRBV6-5 | NA